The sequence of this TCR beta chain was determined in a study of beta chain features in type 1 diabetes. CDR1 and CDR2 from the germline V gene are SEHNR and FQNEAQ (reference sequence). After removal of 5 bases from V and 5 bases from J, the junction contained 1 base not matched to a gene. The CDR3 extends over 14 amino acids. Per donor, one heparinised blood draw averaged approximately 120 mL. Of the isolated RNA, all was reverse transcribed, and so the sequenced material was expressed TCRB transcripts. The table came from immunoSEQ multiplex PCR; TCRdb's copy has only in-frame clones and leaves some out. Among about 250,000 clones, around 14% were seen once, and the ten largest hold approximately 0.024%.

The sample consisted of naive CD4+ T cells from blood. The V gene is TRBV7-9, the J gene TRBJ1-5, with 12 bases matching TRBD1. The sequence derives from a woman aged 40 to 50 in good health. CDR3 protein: CASSRDRGHQPQHF. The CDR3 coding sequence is TGTGCCAGCAGCAGGGACAGGGGGCATCAGCCCCAGCATTTT. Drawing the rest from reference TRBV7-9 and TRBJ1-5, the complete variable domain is DTGVSQNPRHKITKRGQNVTFRCDPISEHNRLYWYRQTLGQGPEFLTYFQNEAQLEKSRLLSDRFSAERPKGSFSTLEIQRTEQGDSAMYLCASSRDRGHQPQHFGDGTRLSIL.